A single sample gave rise to the 32 T cell receptor beta chains below, sequenced in a study of T-cell reconstitution after alpha-beta-depleted transplantation in children. Preparation of the TCRbeta library was carried out with unique molecular identifiers. TCRdb re-called the PCR reads through MiXCR, storing one row per CDR3 protein. The repertoire holds 4,000 to 4,500 distinct CDR3 sequences, with roughly 12% as singletons. Sequenced material: PBMCs, mostly from graft donor cells, taken 60 days after TCRalphabeta/CD19-depleted stem cell transplant. Source of these receptors: a male patient aged 2-15 years who had a stem cell transplant for acute lymphoblastic leukemia, so the T cells may come from the graft donor.

The table lists this clonotype with many counts. V gene TRBV6-5 combines with J gene TRBJ1-2, with D possibly TRBD1 on 5 matching bases. There are 12 residues in the CDR3. Trimming stripped 6 bases from V and 5 bases from J, with 10 bases between. The V gene's germline CDR1 is MNHEY and CDR2 SVGAGI. CDR3 sequence: CASRGRRYGYTF. The CDR3 DNA sequence: TGTGCCAGCAGGGGGCGCAGGTATGGCTACACCTTC.

The chain recombines TRBV7-2 with TRBJ2-7, with D uncertain. The CDR3 consists of 13 residues. Trimming left V 3 bases short and J 7 bases short, with 13 bases between. Germline values: CDR1 SGHTA, CDR2 FQGNSA. The CDR3 DNA follows: TGTGCCAGCAGCTTCGCTTTAATCTATGAGCAGTACTTC. Translation: CASSFALIYEQYF. The full variable domain, with the rest looked up from reference TRBV7-2 and TRBJ2-7, is GAGVSQSPSNKVTEKGKDVELRCDPISGHTALYWYRQSLGQGLEFLIYFQGNSAPDKSGLPSDRFSAERTGGSVSTLTIQRTQQEDSAVYLCASSFALIYEQYFGPGTRLTVT.

This clonotype was found many times. The genes are TRBV18 and TRBJ2-3; D possibly matches TRBD1 or TRBD2 (5 bases each). The CDR3 totals 15 residues. V was cut by 2 bases and J by 2 bases, with 11 bases left in between. Looked up from germline, CDR1 is KGHSH and CDR2 is LQKENI. CDR3 nucleotides: TGTGCCAGCTCACCATTCGGTGGGACCACAGATACGCAGTATTTT. Translating gives CASSPFGGTTDTQYF.

This clonotype is classed as medium-sized. The V call is TRBV7-9, the J call TRBJ2-7; D remains unclear. The CDR3 is made up of 11 amino acids. Trimming cost V 5 bases and J 3 bases, with 5 bases left between them. Germline V gene sequence: CDR1 SEHNR, CDR2 FQNEAQ (reference sequence). The CDR3 nucleotides are TGTGCCAGCAGCGCTCTCTACGAGCAGTACTTC. As protein: CASSALYEQYF.

This clonotype was detected ten times or more. The chain joins TRBV5-4 to TRBJ1-1; D not certain. The V gene lost 4 bases and the J gene lost 3 bases, with 16 bases spanning the gap. Germline V gene lookup returns CDR1 SGHNT and CDR2 YYREEE (reference sequence). The CDR3 runs 15 residues. In DNA form, the CDR3 reads TGTGCCAGCAGCGCTCCTGGAGTGGGCGACACTGAAGCTTTCTTT. It translates to CASSAPGVGDTEAFF.

This clonotype was recorded many times. The rearrangement links TRBV20-1 to TRBJ1-2; 7 bases align to TRBD1. From germline, CDR1 is DFQATT and CDR2 SNEGSKA (reference sequence). CDR3 length: 14 residues. V trimming: 6 bases; J trimming: 0 bases; junction bases outside the gene matches: 7. The DNA of the CDR3 is TGCAGTGCCGCCGGGACAGTTCCTAACTATGGCTACACCTTC. Protein product: CSAAGTVPNYGYTF.

This clonotype is labeled medium-sized (0.01 to 0.1%). This chain links TRBV9 with TRBJ1-3, with 7 positions matching TRBD1. The germline V gene has CDR1 SGDLS and CDR2 YYNGEE. This CDR3 is built from 18 residues. After removal of 2 bases from V and 0 bases from J, the junction contained 11 bases not matched to a gene. The chain's CDR3 is CASSVRPGQIRSGNTIYF. CDR3 sequence (DNA): TGTGCCAGCAGCGTCCGGCCGGGACAGATCCGCTCTGGAAACACCATATATTTT.

This clonotype came up many times. The chain has TRBV6-2 or TRBV6-3 and TRBJ2-2, with 11 bases that match TRBD2. This CDR3 region has 17 residues. Germline V gives CDR1 MNHEY, CDR2 SVGEGT. V shed 2 bases, J shed 5 bases, and the junction held 7 bases outside the gene matches. CDR3 bases: TGTGCCAGCAGTTACGGGGGACTAGCGGTTCTGACCGGGGAGCTGTTTTTT. This sequence encodes CASSYGGLAVLTGELFF.

At least ten counts were recorded for this clonotype. The V call is TRBV5-1, the J call TRBJ1-3; TRBD1 aligns across 9 bases. CDR3 length: 13 residues. With 4 bases clipped from V and 10 bases from J, the junction kept 6 bases outside the gene matches. CDR1 and CDR2 from the germline V gene are SGHRS and YFSETQ. The CDR3 region is CASSVNRGRTIYF. The CDR3 coding sequence is TGCGCCAGCAGCGTCAACAGGGGGCGGACCATATATTTT.

The chain uses TRBV5-1 and TRBJ2-3; TRBD2 agrees at 11 bases. CDR1 and CDR2 (germline): SGHRS, YFSETQ. V lost 4 bases to trimming and J lost 3 bases; unmatched junction nucleotides: 7. The CDR3 extends over 16 amino acids. CDR3 in amino acids: CASSGQTSGRTDTQYF. CDR3 DNA: TGCGCCAGCAGCGGACAAACTAGCGGGAGAACAGATACGCAGTATTTT. Full variable domain (remainder filled in from reference TRBV5-1 and TRBJ2-3): KAGVTQTPRYLIKTRGQQVTLSCSPISGHRSVSWYQQTPGQGLQFLFEYFSETQRNKGNFPGRFSGRQFSNSRSEMNVSTLELGDSALYLCASSGQTSGRTDTQYFGPGTRLTVL.

This clonotype came up many times. The rearrangement joins TRBV7-9 to TRBJ1-5, with 9 bases that match TRBD1. The length of the CDR3 is 14 residues. V trimming: 3 bases; J trimming: 6 bases; junction bases outside the gene matches: 3. Germline V gene sequence: CDR1 SEHNR, CDR2 FQNEAQ (reference sequence). In DNA form, the CDR3 reads TGTGCCAGCAGCTTGGACAGGGGAGTTCAGCCCCAGCATTTT. Protein product: CASSLDRGVQPQHF.

This clonotype was seen ten or more times. The J gene is TRBJ2-7, the V gene TRBV3-1, with D hard to call. Germline CDR1 LGHDT, CDR2 YNNKEL (reference sequence). Trimming took off 1 base at V and 2 bases at J, with 9 bases between the two ends. This CDR3 contains 14 residues. The CDR3 DNA reads TGTGCCAGCAGCCAAGCGGACGGTGCCTACGAGCAGTACTTC. Protein product: CASSQADGAYEQYF.

This clonotype has ten or more counts. The rearrangement links TRBV11-2 to TRBJ2-1; weak D call: TRBD2 (5 bases). Trimming pared 7 bases from V and 6 bases from J, leaving 10 bases between. The germline CDR1 and CDR2 sequences are SGHAT and FQNNGV. This CDR3 has 12 residues. CDR3 DNA: TGTGCCAGCACCTTCGGGGTCAATGAGCAGTTCTTC. This translates into CASTFGVNEQFF.

This clonotype has at least ten counts. The chain carries TRBV5-1 and TRBJ2-1; 9 positions agree with TRBD2. This CDR3 has 16 amino acids. V dropped 0 bases and J dropped 4; count of bases not matched to a gene: 5. In germline, CDR1 is SGHRS, CDR2 YFSETQ. Here the CDR3 DNA reads TGCGCCAGCAGCTTGGGCGTAGCGGGGGCATACAATGAGCAGTTCTTC. Its protein is CASSLGVAGAYNEQFF.

In its sample, this clonotype ranks as medium-sized. The V gene is TRBV5-4, the J gene TRBJ1-5; TRBD1 might be the D (5 bases). V gave up 4 bases and J gave up 6 bases, with 14 bases separating them. The germline V gene encodes CDR1 SGHNT and CDR2 YYREEE (reference sequence). The CDR3 spans 14 residues. CDR3: CASSRDGLGQPQHF. In DNA form, the CDR3 reads TGTGCCAGCAGCCGGGACGGCTTGGGTCAGCCCCAGCATTTT.

In this sample, this clonotype turned up many times. The V and J genes are TRBV6-5 and TRBJ1-2; no clear D. The germline V gene has CDR1 MNHEY and CDR2 SVGAGI. Trimming shortened V by 2 bases and J by 8 bases, and 12 bases separated the two germline ends. This CDR3 spans 13 amino acids. This chain's CDR3 is CASSYLREGGYTF. The CDR3 DNA reads as TGTGCCAGCAGTTACCTCCGTGAGGGAGGCTACACCTTC.

The chain links TRBV4-2 to TRBJ2-3; D gene unclear. This CDR3 has 19 residues. Germline CDR1 reads LGHNA; CDR2 reads YNFKEQ. V was pared by 4 bases and J by 2 bases, with 25 bases between. The CDR3 bases are TGTGCCAGCAGCCCCGGGCTCCGCTGCGCAGGATTAATCACAGATACGCAGTATTTT. Amino acids: CASSPGLRCAGLITDTQYF.

This clonotype is medium-sized (0.01 to 0.1%) by share. This rearrangement joins TRBV6-2 or TRBV6-3 to TRBJ2-3; the match to TRBD2 covers 10 bases. The junction had 7 bases not matched to a gene; V was cut back by 6 bases and J by 4 bases. Looked up from germline, CDR1 is MNHEY and CDR2 is SVGEGT. The CDR3 has 15 amino acids. The CDR3 bases are TGTGCCAGCAGCCAGACTAGCGGGTATGCAGATACGCAGTATTTT. Residues: CASSQTSGYADTQYF.

This clonotype is judged medium-sized. The V call is TRBV15, the J call TRBJ2-5, with 7 bases lining up with TRBD2. The germline CDR1 and CDR2 sequences are LNHNV and YYDKDF (reference sequence). The CDR3 is 16 residues long. Germline trimming cut 1 base from V and 3 bases from J; bases unmatched to any gene: 8. CDR3 bases: TGTGCCACCAGCAGAGGGTCTAGCGGAAATAAAGAGACCCAGTACTTC. Its protein is CATSRGSSGNKETQYF.

This clonotype has a count of ten or more. The chain couples TRBV4-1 to TRBJ1-2; TRBD1 matches 8 bases. Germline V gene sequence: CDR1 MGHRA, CDR2 YSYEKL. This CDR3 has 15 amino acids. V lost 5 bases, J lost 2 bases, and 7 bases stayed unmatched. This chain's CDR3 is CASSTQTGENYGYTF. The CDR3 DNA sequence: TGCGCCAGCAGCACTCAGACAGGGGAAAACTATGGCTACACCTTC.

Sample share makes this clonotype large. CDR3 region: CASSLEQTYEQYF. The DNA of the CDR3 is TGCGCCAGCAGCTTGGAACAGACCTACGAGCAGTACTTC. This rearrangement joins TRBV5-1 to TRBJ2-7; D is uncertain. Deletions cut 0 bases from V and 2 bases from J, with 6 bases between. The CDR3 has 13 amino acids. Germline values: CDR1 SGHRS, CDR2 YFSETQ.

This clonotype is categorized as medium-sized. This sequence joins TRBV5-6 and TRBJ2-2; weak D call: TRBD2 (6 bases). V was pared by 2 bases and J by 1 base, with 15 bases between. The CDR3 loop spans 17 amino acids. CDR1 is SGHDT, CDR2 YYEEEE, per germline. The DNA of the CDR3 is TGTGCCAGCAGCTTTACGACCGGGACTCAGAACACCGGGGAGCTGTTTTTT. Protein product: CASSFTTGTQNTGELFF.

This clonotype is large (0.1 to 1%) in the sample. This rearrangement joins TRBV13 to TRBJ2-1, with D perhaps TRBD1 (6 bases). This CDR3 spans 12 amino acids. Trimming stripped 5 bases from V and 9 bases from J, with 11 bases between. The germline V gene encodes CDR1 PRHDT and CDR2 FYEKMQ (reference sequence). In nucleotides, the CDR3 is TGTGCCAGCAGCCGGACAGTAGGTGAGCAGTTCTTC. It yields the protein CASSRTVGEQFF.

In its sample, this clonotype was seen many times. The chain recombines TRBV24-1 with TRBJ1-5; D possibly corresponds to TRBD1 (5 bases). Trimming pared 0 bases from V and 2 bases from J, leaving 16 bases between. Germline-derived CDR1 and CDR2 are KGHDR and SFDVKD. There are 18 residues in the CDR3. The CDR3 protein is CATSDLPSRERGNQPQHF. CDR3 coding DNA: TGTGCCACCAGTGATTTGCCTTCCAGGGAGAGGGGCAATCAGCCCCAGCATTTT.

Ten or more counts support this clonotype. The chain carries TRBV7-9 and TRBJ2-1; D perhaps matches TRBD2 (6 bases). This CDR3 has 14 residues. V shed 1 base and J shed 3 bases, with 7 bases lying between them. Germline V lookup: CDR1 SEHNR, CDR2 FQNEAQ (reference sequence). CDR3 DNA sequence: TGTGCCAGCAGCTTAGGGGACTTCTACAATGAGCAGTTCTTC. Translation: CASSLGDFYNEQFF.

By share, this clonotype counts as medium-sized. The rearrangement links TRBV5-4 to TRBJ2-2; D gene ambiguous. V was cut by 4 bases and J by 7 bases, with 8 bases left in between. CDR3 length: 12 residues. CDR1 is SGHNT and CDR2 is YYREEE in the germline V gene (reference sequence). CDR3 bases: TGTGCCAGCAGCCCCCTAGACGGGGAGCTGTTTTTT. Translation gives CASSPLDGELFF.

This clonotype was found many times. The chain joins TRBV4-3 to TRBJ2-3, with TRBD2 matching over 9 bases. V lost 4 bases and J lost 8; bases outside the gene matches: 10. The CDR3 has 15 residues. CDR1 LGHNA and CDR2 YSLEER come from the germline V gene. Written as DNA, the CDR3 is TGCGCCAGCAGCCCCGCTAGCGGGGCCCCCGTTACGCAGTATTTT. It codes for CASSPASGAPVTQYF.

This clonotype qualifies as medium-sized. The V and J genes are TRBV2 and TRBJ2-5; D gene unclear. The CDR3 sequence is 11 residues long. Per the germline V gene, CDR1 is SNHLY and CDR2 is FYNNEI. V lost 6 bases and J 2 bases, leaving 4 bases between the germline ends. CDR3 sequence (DNA): TGTGCCAGCAGGCAGCAAGAGACCCAGTACTTC. Protein: CASRQQETQYF.

This clonotype was detected ten times or more. The chain joins TRBV9 to TRBJ2-3, with D perhaps given as TRBD1 or TRBD2 (5 bases each). CDR1 SGDLS and CDR2 YYNGEE come from the germline V gene. Deletions cut 0 bases from V and 1 base from J, with 9 bases between. The CDR3 has 15 amino acids. The DNA for the CDR3 is TGTGCCAGCAGCGTAGAAGGGACGGGCACAGATACGCAGTATTTT. Encoded protein: CASSVEGTGTDTQYF.

In its sample, this clonotype ranks as medium-sized. J is TRBJ2-3 and V is TRBV10-1; D unclear. Trimming stripped 0 bases from V and 1 base from J, with 5 bases between. Germline CDR1 and CDR2: WNHNN and SYGVQD (reference sequence). This CDR3 is built from 14 residues. CDR3 sequence (DNA): TGCGCCAGCAGTGAGTCGGGTGGCACAGATACGCAGTATTTT. It specifies CASSESGGTDTQYF.

This clonotype was counted ten times or more. This rearrangement joins TRBV20-1 to TRBJ1-2; D ambiguous. The germline V gene encodes CDR1 DFQATT and CDR2 SNEGSKA (reference sequence). The CDR3 runs 12 residues. Between the trimmed V and J ends, which lost 1 base and 7 bases, there was a span of 10 bases. This CDR3 is CSARGSPSGYTF. The CDR3 DNA reads TGCAGTGCTAGAGGATCCCCCTCTGGCTACACCTTC.

By sample share, this clonotype is medium-sized. This chain joins TRBV10-3 and TRBJ2-3, with D possibly being TRBD2 (5 bases). In germline, CDR1 is ENHRY, CDR2 SYGVKD. Trimming removed 3 bases from V and 2 bases from J, with 12 bases in between. CDR3 length: 15 residues. In DNA, the CDR3 is TGTGCCATCAGTGATGGAGCGGAGTCCACAGATACGCAGTATTTT. Protein sequence: CAISDGAESTDTQYF.